This TCR beta chain was observed in a study of blood T cells in healthy people across ages (dated by TCRdb to between 2014 and 2017). Concerning the study at large: In model experiments, roughly one uniquely barcoded TCR beta cDNA molecule per two T cells was captured by template switching. For two donors (one aged 18 to 29 and one aged 80 or older), the study analyzed two additional independent replicas of 1 million unique cDNA reads from the same blood draw. The study measured age-related changes in TCR beta repertoire diversity using deep sequencing normalized with unique cDNA molecular identifiers. The donors were divided into four age groups: young (average approximately 16 years), middle-aged (around 41), aged (approximately 62) and long-lived (more than 75). Study-wide conclusions, independent of this receptor: Total diversity estimates from one million sequenced T cells were considered lower bounds and underestimates. Because donor CMV infection status was unknown, age-related changes in expanded clonotypes were potentially confounded. The percentage of naive T cells measured by flow cytometry correlated strongly with observed TCR beta diversity. Compared with the aged group, the long-lived group had more naive CD4+ T cells, fewer expanded clones and increased TCR diversity, a pattern suggesting age selection. Bulk unsorted PBMC profiling prevented conclusive comparison of naive and antigen-experienced compartments. As age increased, observed TCR beta diversity per million T cells dropped in a roughly linear way, and a significant reduction was already evident by age 40.

Library method: 5' RACE. Sequencing took place on an Illumina HiSeq 2500. The second PCR ran for roughly 7 to 12 cycles and used a J-beta primer mix along with a sample-barcoded 5' primer. A template-switch 5' adaptor carrying 12 random nucleotides introduced a unique molecular identifier onto each TCR beta cDNA molecule. Each sample yielded at least 2.5 million CDR3-containing paired-end reads. First-strand cDNA was synthesized from all RNA with the Mint cDNA synthesis kit, primed by a TRBC-specific oligonucleotide. Following uracil-DNA glycosylase treatment, all cDNA underwent a first 18-cycle PCR with the universal primers M1SS and BC2_uni_R. The study's processing was this. For normalization, 1 million high-quality reads, each with a distinct molecular identifier, were randomly selected from each sample. Reads sharing molecular identifiers were discarded rather than binned into consensus sequences. MiTCR, run with a Q25 quality threshold and the strictest error-elimination algorithm, handled CDR3 identification, clonotype clustering and error correction. A nonparametric unseen species model using Euler transformation provided a lower-bound estimate of total TCR beta diversity. Starting from the raw public reads, TCRdb applied fastp trimming at Q25, assembled clones with MiXCR and retained in-frame beta chains. Every CDR3 protein is listed once, alongside the most common genes and DNA of its rows. The V and J calls here are based on TCRdb, not the publication. The sample records more than 900,000 distinct CDR3 sequences, roughly 24% of which are singletons. Approximately 0.79% of the sample comes from the top ten.

Systemically healthy Caucasian individuals from Russia, 35 to 50 in total and aged roughly 6 to 100 years, were included as donors. Approximately 9.7 milliliters of peripheral blood were drawn from each donor into EDTA-treated Vacutainer tubes. Ficoll-Paque density-gradient centrifugation was used to isolate PBMCs, with at least 7 million per sample. Total RNA was extracted from PBMCs with Trizol reagent, with at least 6 micrograms obtained per sample. The percentages of naive CD45RAhigh/CD27high T cells were determined by flow cytometry on a PBMC aliquot from every donor. As for this clonotype: Its binding antigen is unknown. Per-base qualities were not stored, and no clone one base away is much larger.

The CDR3, cysteine through phenylalanine, is 17 amino acids long. The CDR3 DNA has 51 bases and is translated from base 1. The germline V gene supplies CDR1 MNHNS and CDR2 SASEGT. For this chain, trimming is 6 bases at the V end and 4 bases at the J end, and the number of junction bases without a gene match is 11. These data were also reused for a study on T cells of mothers and their children. From that second study: The donors were nine systemically healthy Caucasian individuals, made up of three mothers and their six children. cDNA synthesis used all of the extracted RNA, with 1.5 ug of RNA in each 15 ul reaction. In the second PCR, the M1S primer added sample barcodes and 2-4 random nucleotides. More than 8 million TCR beta CDR3 reads were obtained from each mother, and millions of reads were obtained from each child. In both related and unrelated pairs, thymic selection shapes the output of TCR recombination in a similar way, with inherited differences having only a minor effect. Normalized repertoire overlap was always slightly but never significantly higher in related than unrelated mother-child pairs. No persistent microchimeric T cell clones were detected, at a sensitivity of roughly 99 clones per million clonotypes. To look for features that set related mother-child pairs apart from unrelated individuals, the researchers ran deep NGS to compare the TCR beta repertoires of mothers and children. On average, the children were roughly 12 +/- 4 years old, while the mothers were about 37 +/- 4 years old. After adapter ligation with NEBNext reagents, the libraries were sequenced on Illumina HiSeq 2000 with 100+100 nt paired-end reads. To prevent cross-contamination, the mother and child libraries were prepared one month apart and sequenced in separate runs. Between about 500,000 and 2,100,000 distinct TCR beta clonotypes were identified per donor. Naive TCR beta clonotypes were estimated from low-frequency clonotypes matched to each donor's FACS-determined naive share, without sorting.

The TCR sequence derives from a girl aged 2 to 9 in good health. Sample: blood. Rearrangement joined TRBV6-1 to TRBJ2-6; TRBD1 matches 8 bases in the middle. CDR3 loop: CASSRAGGRTGANVLTF. The DNA sequence follows: TGTGCCAGCAGCCGCGCAGGGGGCCGGACGGGGGCCAACGTCCTGACTTTC.